A single TCR beta chain is shown here with its context. The data stem from a study of technical replicates of blood from several donors. Germline V gene data show CDR1 as LGHNA and CDR2 as YNFKEQ. V lost 4 bases to trimming and J lost 4 bases; unmatched junction nucleotides: 3. The CDR3 has 14 residues. Sequenced by immunoSEQ multiplex PCR; TCRdb stores in-frame clones only, minus some. The top ten clones hold 0.3% to 0.35% of a sample with about 97,000 clones, about 95% of them seen once. Specimen: T cells isolated from PBMCs. The sequence was obtained from a human donor in good health. The chain links TRBV4-2 to TRBJ1-2; TRBD1 matches at 10 bases. The chain's CDR3 is CASSRGQGVYGYTF. CDR3 coding DNA: TGTGCCAGCAGCCGCGGACAGGGGGTCTATGGCTACACCTTC.